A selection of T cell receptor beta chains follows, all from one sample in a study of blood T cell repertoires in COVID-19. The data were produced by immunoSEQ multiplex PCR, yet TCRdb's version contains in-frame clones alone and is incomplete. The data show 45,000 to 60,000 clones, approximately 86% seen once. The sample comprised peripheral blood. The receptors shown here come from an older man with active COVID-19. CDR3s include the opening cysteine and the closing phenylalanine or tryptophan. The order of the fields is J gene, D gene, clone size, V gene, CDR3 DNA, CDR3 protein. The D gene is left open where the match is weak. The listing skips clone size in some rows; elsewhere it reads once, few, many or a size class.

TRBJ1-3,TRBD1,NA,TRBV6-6,TGTGCCAGCAGTTTCCCGGGACAGGGAAACACCATATATTTT,CASSFPGQGNTIYF
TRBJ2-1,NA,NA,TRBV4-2,TGTGCCAGCAGCCAGACAGGAGACAATGAGCAGTTCTTC,CASSQTGDNEQFF
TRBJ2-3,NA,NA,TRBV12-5,TGTGCTAGTGGTTTTTCAAGCCAAACAGATACGCAGTATTTT,CASGFSSQTDTQYF
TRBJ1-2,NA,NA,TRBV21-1,TGTGCCAGCAGCAAGGTTCTCACCACCAGGGATGGCTACACCTTC,CASSKVLTTRDGYTF
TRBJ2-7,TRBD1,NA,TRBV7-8,TGTGCCAGCAGCCTCGGGACAGGGGGGGGCTACGAGCAGTACTTC,CASSLGTGGGYEQYF
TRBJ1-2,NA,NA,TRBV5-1,TGCGCCAGCAGCCCGTTCGACAGCTCCTATGGCTACACCTTC,CASSPFDSSYGYTF
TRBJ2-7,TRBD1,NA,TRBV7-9,TGTGCCAGCAGCCTCTCGACAGGGTCCTCCTACGAGCAGTACTTC,CASSLSTGSSYEQYF
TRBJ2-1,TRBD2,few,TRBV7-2,TGTGCCAGCAGCCCCCAGCGGGGCGCGGAGGAGCAGTTCTTC,CASSPQRGAEEQFF
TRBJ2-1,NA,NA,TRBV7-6,TGTGCCAGCAGCTTAGTTTCCGGGGGGCGTTCCTACAATGAGCAGTTCTTC,CASSLVSGGRSYNEQFF
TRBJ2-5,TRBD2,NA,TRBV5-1,TGCGCCAGCAGGCCCCTAGCGGGGGGTTTTCAAGAGACCCAGTACTTC,CASRPLAGGFQETQYF
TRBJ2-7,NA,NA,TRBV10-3,TGTGCCATCAGTGACCCGTTTGAGCAGTACTTC,CAISDPFEQYF
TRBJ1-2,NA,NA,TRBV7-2,TGTGCCAGCAGCTTAGTCCGGGCTCGGGGCTATGGCTACACCTTC,CASSLVRARGYGYTF
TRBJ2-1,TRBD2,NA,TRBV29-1,TGCAGCGCTGTAGCGGGGGTGAACAATGAGCAGTTCTTC,CSAVAGVNNEQFF
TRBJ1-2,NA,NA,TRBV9,TGTGCCAGCAGCGCAAACGGACAGTCGACCTATGGCTACACCTTC,CASSANGQSTYGYTF
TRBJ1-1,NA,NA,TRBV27,TGTGCCAGCACGTTGTTTGGGGGGTATACTGAAGCTTTCTTT,CASTLFGGYTEAFF
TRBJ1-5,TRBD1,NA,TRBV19,TGTGCCAGTAGTATTAGAACAGGGGTTCAGCCCCAGCATTTT,CASSIRTGVQPQHF
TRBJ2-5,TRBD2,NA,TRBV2,TGTGCCAGCATTTCCGGCGGGGGGCCCTTCGGAGAGACCCAGTACTTC,CASISGGGPFGETQYF
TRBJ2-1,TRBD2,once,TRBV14,TGTGCCAGCAGCCTCCTAGGGGGACTAGCGGACGACAGTGAGCAGTTCTTC,CASSLLGGLADDSEQFF
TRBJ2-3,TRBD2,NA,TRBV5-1,TGCGCCAGCAGCCCCAGGCGGGGGGCCACAGATACGCAGTATTTT,CASSPRRGATDTQYF
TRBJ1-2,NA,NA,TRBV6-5,TGTGCCAGCAGTCTCTGGGGCAACTATGGCTACACCTTC,CASSLWGNYGYTF
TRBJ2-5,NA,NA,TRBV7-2,TGTGCCAGCAGCTTAGTGGCTAGCGCGGAGACCCAGTACTTC,CASSLVASAETQYF
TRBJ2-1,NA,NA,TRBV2,TGTGCCAGCAGTGAACTCTATGAGCAGTTCTTC,CASSELYEQFF
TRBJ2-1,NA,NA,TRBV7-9,TGTGCCAGCAGCCCGCGTGAGGCCCTTTACAATGAGCAGTTCTTC,CASSPREALYNEQFF
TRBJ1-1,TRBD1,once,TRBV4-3,TGCGCCAGCAGCCAGGACCGACAGGGAGACACTGAAGCTTTCTTT,CASSQDRQGDTEAFF
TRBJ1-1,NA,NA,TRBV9,TGTGCCAGCAGCGTAGAAGGGGGGGCCCGGGGCACTGAAGCTTTCTTT,CASSVEGGARGTEAFF
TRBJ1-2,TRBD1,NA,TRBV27,TGTGCCAGCAGCTGGGACAGCGCCCGTAGCTACACCTTC,CASSWDSARSYTF
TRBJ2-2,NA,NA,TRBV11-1,TGTGCCAGCAGCTTCAGGGTAGGAAACACCGGGGAGCTGTTTTTT,CASSFRVGNTGELFF
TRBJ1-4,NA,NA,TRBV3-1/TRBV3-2,TGTGCCAGCAGCCCATCACTGAACGAAAAACTGTTTTTT,CASSPSLNEKLFF
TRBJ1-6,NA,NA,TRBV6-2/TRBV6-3,TGTGCCAGCAGTTACCAGGGCGCGAATTCACCCCTCCACTTT,CASSYQGANSPLHF
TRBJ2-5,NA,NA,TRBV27,TGTGCCAGCAGTTTCTCCAGGGTCCAAGAGACCCAGTACTTC,CASSFSRVQETQYF